These T cell receptor beta chains were read from a single sample in a study of technical replicates of blood from a handful of donors. The table came from immunoSEQ multiplex PCR; TCRdb's copy has only in-frame clones and leaves some out. Here the sample spans 65,000 to 95,000 clones, around 97% being singletons. The sequenced material came from T cells isolated from PBMCs. These receptors all stem from a human donor in good health. Each CDR3 is given with its conserved first and last residue. The D gene is left open where the match is weak. Part of the rows lack a size; the others show once, few, many or a class for expanded clones.

clone_size	j_call	d_call	v_call	cdr3_aa	cdr3_nt
.	TRBJ1-3	.	TRBV4-2	CASSQDQTVPTAGNTIYF	TGTGCCAGCAGCCAAGATCAGACAGTCCCCACTGCAGGAAACACCATATATTTT
.	TRBJ1-5	.	TRBV2	CASTPRFNQPQHF	TGTGCCAGCACCCCACGGTTCAATCAGCCCCAGCATTTT
.	TRBJ2-1	.	TRBV27	CASSFLAGNEQFF	TGTGCCAGCAGTTTTTTGGCGGGCAATGAGCAGTTCTTC
.	TRBJ2-5	.	TRBV30	CAWTKSGDQETQYF	TGTGCCTGGACCAAATCAGGCGACCAAGAGACCCAGTACTTC
once	TRBJ2-5	TRBD2	TRBV5-1	CASSIYSGAIQETQYF	TGCGCCAGCAGCATCTATAGCGGGGCAATCCAAGAGACCCAGTACTTC
.	TRBJ1-3	.	TRBV7-9	CASSWRQGNTIYF	TGTGCCAGCAGCTGGAGACAGGGAAACACCATATATTTT
.	TRBJ2-5	.	TRBV7-9	CASSSGVQETQYF	TGTGCCAGCAGCTCAGGGGTCCAAGAGACCCAGTACTTC
.	TRBJ1-1	.	TRBV4-2	CASSTEMNTEAFF	TGTGCCAGCAGCACAGAGATGAACACTGAAGCTTTCTTT
.	TRBJ2-1	.	TRBV11-1	CASTQFGTQYNEQFF	TGTGCCAGCACCCAATTCGGGACTCAGTACAATGAGCAGTTCTTC
.	TRBJ2-3	.	TRBV18	CASSPETDTQYF	TGTGCCAGCTCACCAGAGACAGATACGCAGTATTTT